The 22 T cell receptor beta chains below all came from one sample that was sequenced in a study of Tregs in tolerant kidney transplant recipients. The assay was immunoSEQ multiplex PCR, and TCRdb's table has in-frame clones only and misses some. The table for this sample gives about 52,000 clones. This specimen consisted of CD4+ T cells from blood, obtained before the transplant. These receptors originate from a human donor who received a combined kidney and bone marrow transplant.

Comment on this clone: The observed sequence ends 3 residues before the CDR3 terminus, with the missing tail filled in from the germline J gene. The chain is built from TRBV5-1 and TRBJ1-1, with a tentative D call TRBD1 (6 bases). The CDR3 covers 12 residues. CDR1 is SGHRS and CDR2 is YFSETQ in the germline V gene. CDR3 loop: CASSRDTGEAFF. CDR3 DNA, as far as it was read: TGCGCCAGCAGCCGGGACACCGGAGAA. Together with reference TRBV5-1 and TRBJ1-1, the CDR3 gives the full variable domain: KAGVTQTPRYLIKTRGQQVTLSCSPISGHRSVSWYQQTPGQGLQFLFEYFSETQRNKGNFPGRFSGRQFSNSRSEMNVSTLELGDSALYLCASSRDTGEAFFGQGTRLTVV.

Note on this clone: The sequence runs out 3 residues before the end of the CDR3; the remainder is reconstructed from the germline J gene. The V and J genes are TRBV6-2 or TRBV6-3 and TRBJ2-7; TRBD2 aligns across 11 bases. This CDR3 has 17 residues. Germline V lookup: CDR1 MNHEY, CDR2 SVGEGT. Germline trimming cut 11 bases from V and 1 base from J; bases unmatched to any gene: 16. The CDR3 spells CAAGRASGRTLSYEQYF. CDR3 DNA (partial): TGTGCCGCAGGGAGGGCTAGCGGGAGGACCTTATCCTACGAG.

A word on this clone: The read falls 3 residues short of the CDR3 end, and the missing part is taken from the germline J gene. The chain recombines TRBV29-1 with TRBJ1-2; 10 positions agree with TRBD1. The CDR3 is 15 amino acids. V shed 3 bases and J 2 bases; nucleotides not matched to a gene: 6. Germline CDR1 reads SQVTM; CDR2 reads ANQGSEA. The CDR3 protein is CSVEGETGGNYGYTF. CDR3 DNA, as far as it was read: TGCAGCGTTGAGGGGGAGACAGGGGGCAACTATGGC.

Details on this clone: The read falls 3 residues short of the CDR3 end, and the missing part is taken from the germline J gene. The chain couples TRBV11-1 to TRBJ2-7; TRBD2 might be the D (5 bases). V lost 5 bases and J lost 3, with 11 bases in between. This CDR3 has 13 residues. The germline gives CDR1 SGHAT, CDR2 FQDESV (reference sequence). This chain's CDR3 is CASSPSGFYEQYF. The sequenced part of the CDR3 DNA is TGTGCCAGCAGCCCCAGCGGTTTCTACGAG.

To note about this clone: With the read ending 3 residues before the CDR3 end, the germline J gene is used to fill in that end. The chain couples TRBV6-7 to TRBJ2-1; D might be TRBD1 (6 bases). TRBV6-7 is treated as an ORF (open reading frame) with a function not yet certain. The CDR3 totals 16 residues. V lost 0 bases and J lost 1, with 10 bases in between. CDR3 region: CASSYSGRGSYNEQFF. The covered CDR3 bases are TGTGCCAGCAGTTACTCTGGCAGGGGATCCTACAATGAG.

The sequenced part of the CDR3 DNA is TGTGCCAGTAGTATAGACCGCCGCGACACCGGGGAG. This codes for CASSIDRRDTGE. The whole CDR3 reads CASSIDRRDTGELFF. The chain is built from TRBV19 and TRBJ2-2; D gene uncertain. The read halts 3 residues ahead of the CDR3 end, with the missing end drawn from the germline J gene. V gave up 0 bases and J gave up 3 bases, with 8 bases separating them. CDR3 length: 15 amino acids. Germline V gene lookup returns CDR1 LNHDA and CDR2 SQIVND (reference sequence).

Concerning this clone itself: With the read ending 3 residues before the CDR3 end, the germline J gene is used to fill in that end. The V and J genes are TRBV10-3 and TRBJ2-3; TRBD2 matches 11 bases. Germline assignment: CDR1 ENHRY and CDR2 SYGVKD. V dropped 6 bases and J dropped 4; count of bases not matched to a gene: 6. The CDR3 contains 15 residues. Partial CDR3 DNA: TGTGCCATCAGCATAACTAGCGGGGGCGCAGATACG. Translation: CAISITSGGADT. The CDR3, in full, reads CAISITSGGADTQYF.

CDR3 DNA, as far as it was read: TGTGCCAGCAGCTTGGTGGGACAGGGTACCGGGGAG. It translates to CASSLVGQGTGE. The whole CDR3 is CASSLVGQGTGELFF. The chain carries TRBV5-6 and TRBJ2-2; 9 bases agree with TRBD1. The CDR3 end is not reached by the read, which stops 3 residues before it; the germline J gene fills it in. In germline, CDR1 is SGHDT, CDR2 YYEEEE. This CDR3 contains 15 residues. V trimming: 0 bases; J trimming: 5 bases; junction bases outside the gene matches: 2.

Concerning this clone: The CDR3 extends 3 residues past the end of the read, so its final part is completed from the germline J gene. The chain links TRBV5-1 to TRBJ2-5; 12 bases are a match to TRBD1. With 9 bases clipped from V and 2 bases from J, the junction kept 8 bases outside the gene matches. The CDR3 sequence is 15 residues long. Germline CDR1 reads SGHRS; CDR2 reads YFSETQ. The CDR3 region is CATGQGAQIQETQYF. The DNA read from the CDR3 is TGCGCCACGGGACAGGGGGCGCAAATTCAAGAGACC.

A note on this clone: The read comes to an end 3 residues before the CDR3 does, leaving the germline J gene to fill in the end. V usage is TRBV7-2 and J usage is TRBJ1-3; TRBD1 might be the D (6 bases). V lost 6 bases and J lost 4, with 16 bases in between. The CDR3 length is 15 residues. The germline gives CDR1 SGHTA, CDR2 FQGNSA. CDR3 DNA (partial): TGTGCCAGCAGGCCAGGGACATCAACCGGAAACACC. This encodes CASRPGTSTGNT. From start to end, the CDR3 is CASRPGTSTGNTIYF.

For this clone: From the germline J gene comes the end of the CDR3, since the read stops 3 residues before it. The chain recombines TRBV6-2 or TRBV6-3 with TRBJ2-7, with TRBD2 as a possible D gene (5 bases). Germline V gene data show CDR1 as MNHEY and CDR2 as SVGEGT. CDR3 length: 12 residues. V lost 6 bases and J 1 base, leaving 7 bases between the germline ends. The covered CDR3 bases are TGTGCCAGCAGCCGGACTTCCTACGAG. It is translated as CASSRTSYE. The entire CDR3 is CASSRTSYEQYF.

Comment on this clone: The read halts 3 residues ahead of the CDR3 end, with the missing end drawn from the germline J gene. The chain combines TRBV2 with TRBJ2-5, with D possibly being TRBD1 (6 bases). CDR1 is SNHLY and CDR2 is FYNNEI in the germline V gene. The CDR3 is made up of 11 amino acids. With 10 bases removed from V and 3 bases from J, the gap between germline ends came to 9 bases. The CDR3 spells CATRTEETQYF. The CDR3 DNA, read in part, is TGTGCCACCAGGACAGAAGAGACC.

Comment on this clone: The read terminates 3 residues before the CDR3 end, so the remaining end is supplied by the germline J gene. This chain uses TRBV18 with TRBJ2-3, with 9 bases lining up with TRBD1. CDR3 size: 14 residues. J gave up 5 bases and V 0 bases, and 0 bases lay outside the gene matches. Germline-derived CDR1 and CDR2 are KGHSH and LQKENI. CDR3 DNA, as far as it was read: TGTGCCAGCTCACCACCGGGACAGGGAGATACG. Amino acids: CASSPPGQGDT. From start to end, the CDR3 is CASSPPGQGDTQYF.

About this clone itself: Read coverage stops 3 residues before the CDR3 terminus; the germline J gene supplies the remainder. This rearrangement joins TRBV7-2 to TRBJ2-7, with a tentative D call TRBD2 (5 bases). Germline CDR1 is SGHTA and CDR2 is FQGNSA. Trimming cost V 1 base and J 5 bases, with 9 bases left between them. The CDR3 sequence is 13 residues long. CDR3 in amino acids: CASSLGTPDEQYF. The part of the CDR3 DNA that was read is TGTGCCAGCAGCTTAGGGACTCCCGACGAG.

CDR3 sequence: CASSFSGQETQYF. CDR3 DNA, as far as it was read: TGTGCCAGCAGCTTCAGCGGACAAGAGACC. The V and J genes are TRBV7-2 and TRBJ2-5; possibly TRBD2 for D (5 bases). Read coverage stops 3 residues before the CDR3 terminus; the germline J gene supplies the remainder. Looked up from germline, CDR1 is SGHTA and CDR2 is FQGNSA. V was clipped by 3 bases and J by 2 bases, with 7 bases between them. The length of the CDR3 is 13 residues.

On this clone itself: The CDR3 extends 3 residues past the end of the read, so its final part is completed from the germline J gene. The chain couples TRBV7-9 to TRBJ1-1; 10 bases match TRBD1. The germline V gene encodes CDR1 SEHNR and CDR2 FQNEAQ (reference sequence). The CDR3 sequence is 14 residues long. CDR3 sequence reads: CASSGRDRGLGAFF. Partial CDR3 DNA: TGTGCCAGCAGCGGCCGGGACAGGGGTCTCGGG.

For this clone: The CDR3 end falls 3 residues outside the read, so it is completed with the germline J gene. This rearrangement joins TRBV19 to TRBJ2-4; 7 positions agree with TRBD1. Trimming cost V 5 bases and J 5 bases; bases outside gene matches: 6. The CDR3 spans 14 residues. CDR1 and CDR2 from the germline V gene are LNHDA and SQIVND (reference sequence). The CDR3 reads CASSLPGTENIQYF. CDR3 bases read: TGTGCCAGTAGTCTCCCCGGGACAGAAAACATT.

Of note for this clone: The read terminates 3 residues before the CDR3 end, so the remaining end is supplied by the germline J gene. The chain uses TRBV29-1 and TRBJ1-1, with D tentatively TRBD1 (5 bases). There are 11 residues in the CDR3. V was trimmed by 5 bases and J by 3 bases, leaving 7 bases between them. The V gene's germline CDR1 is SQVTM and CDR2 ANQGSEA. CDR3 DNA (partial): TGCAGCGTTTGGGGGGACACTGAA. It codes for CSVWGDTE. The whole CDR3 region reads CSVWGDTEAFF.

Concerning this clone: Read sequence stops 3 residues before the CDR3 end, and the germline J gene provides the missing end. The J gene is TRBJ1-2, the V gene TRBV7-9; 7 nucleotides line up with TRBD1. Germline V gives CDR1 SEHNR, CDR2 FQNEAQ (reference sequence). The junction had 5 bases not matched to a gene; V was cut back by 4 bases and J by 3 bases. This CDR3 is built from 14 residues. CDR3 DNA, as far as it was read: TGTGCCAGCAGCTCCTCCGGGACAGACTATGGC. Protein sequence: CASSSSGTDYG. The entire CDR3 sequence reads CASSSSGTDYGYTF.

On this clone: The CDR3 end falls 3 residues outside the read, so it is completed with the germline J gene. The chain links TRBV30 to TRBJ1-1, with 7 nucleotides matching TRBD1. The CDR3 is 14 residues long. Germline V gene sequence: CDR1 GTSNPN, CDR2 SVGIG (reference sequence). CDR3 sequence reads: CAWSAGQVGFEAFF. The sequenced part of the CDR3 DNA is TGTGCCTGGAGTGCTGGACAGGTGGGTTTCGAA. Full variable domain (remainder filled in from reference TRBV30 and TRBJ1-1): SQTIHQWPATLVQPVGSPLSLECTVEGTSNPNLYWYRQAAGRGLQLLFYSVGIGQISSEVPQNLSASRPQDRQFILSSKKLLLSDSGFYLCAWSAGQVGFEAFFGQGTRLTVV.

A word on this clone: The sequenced fragment ends 3 residues before the CDR3 boundary, so the rest is inferred from the germline J gene. The chain couples TRBV29-1 to TRBJ1-2; D is undetermined. Trimming shortened V by 5 bases and J by 7 bases, and 17 bases separated the two germline ends. The CDR3 is made up of 13 amino acids. Germline values: CDR1 SQVTM, CDR2 ANQGSEA. The sequenced CDR3 bases are TGCAGCGTTCTTGACTCCTTAAAAGGTGGC. Translated, it gives CSVLDSLKGG. The entire CDR3 reads CSVLDSLKGGYTF. The full variable domain, in which reference TRBV29-1 and TRBJ1-2 provide the parts outside the CDR3, is SAVISQKPSRDICQRGTSLTIQCQVDSQVTMMFWYRQQPGQSLTLIATANQGSEATYESGFVIDKFPISRPNLTFSTLTVSNMSPEDSSIYLCSVLDSLKGGYTFGSGTRLTVV.

A remark on this clone: The read comes to an end 3 residues before the CDR3 does, leaving the germline J gene to fill in the end. V is TRBV30 and J is TRBJ2-5; 9 nucleotides align to TRBD2. The junction had 11 bases not matched to a gene; V was cut back by 2 bases and J by 1 base. The germline gives CDR1 GTSNPN, CDR2 SVGIG (reference sequence). This CDR3 is built from 17 residues. The sequenced CDR3 bases are TGTGCCTGGAGTCCCCTCGGTAGCGGGAGCTCCCAAGAGACC. It specifies CAWSPLGSGSSQET. The full CDR3 sequence reads CAWSPLGSGSSQETQYF.